The 10 T cell receptor beta chains reported below all come from one sample, sequenced in a study of blood T cells in healthy people across ages (dated by TCRdb to the mid-2010s). Receptor libraries were prepared by 5' RACE. Sequenced on an Illumina HiSeq 2500. The second PCR ran for about 7 to 11 cycles and used a J-beta primer mix along with a sample-barcoded 5' primer. TCRdb itself trimmed the public reads at Q25 with fastp, ran MiXCR and retained productive beta chains. One record per CDR3 amino acid sequence lists the most common genes and DNA. The sample contains some 1,500,000 distinct CDR3 sequences, about 45% of them found a single time. The ten biggest clones cover around 4% of the sample. The sample consisted of blood. The receptor source for this set is a young woman in good health.

On this clonotype itself: The junction departs from the called germline gene at one end, perhaps through a read error. This chain uses TRBV9 with TRBJ2-3; no definite D call. This CDR3 is built from 13 residues. Germline CDR1 reads SGDLS; CDR2 reads YYNGEE. The CDR3 protein is CANSVAYTDTQYF. Here the CDR3 DNA reads TGTGCCAACAGCGTAGCTTACACAGATACGCAGTATTTT.

This clonotype was seen more than once but under ten times. The chain couples TRBV2 to TRBJ1-4, with D unclear. The V gene lost 6 bases and the J gene lost 0 bases, with 8 bases spanning the gap. Germline V gives CDR1 SNHLY, CDR2 FYNNEI. The CDR3 sequence is 14 residues long. The CDR3 DNA is TGTGCCAGCAGACAAGAAACAACTAATGAAAAACTGTTTTTT. This sequence encodes CASRQETTNEKLFF.

The chain carries TRBV7-2 and TRBJ1-4; no firm D call. CDR1 and CDR2 from the germline V gene are SGHTA and FQGNSA. The CDR3 sequence is 16 residues long. V was cut by 1 base and J by 4 bases, with 13 bases left in between. The CDR3 DNA sequence: TGTGCCAGCAGCTTAGAGAGGGTTGCGCGTAATGAAAAACTGTTTTTT. This sequence encodes CASSLERVARNEKLFF.

The table lists this clonotype with a few counts. The genes are TRBV4-3 and TRBJ1-2; maybe TRBD1 (5 bases). Per germline, CDR1 LGHNA and CDR2 YSLEER. The V end was cut by 5 bases, the J end by 4 bases, with 14 bases between. The CDR3 runs 14 residues. CDR3 nucleotides: TGCGCCAGCAGCGTAGGGGATTTGAGCTATGGCTACACCTTC. Translation gives CASSVGDLSYGYTF.

This clonotype was found a few times. The V gene is TRBV25-1, the J gene TRBJ2-5; D is possibly TRBD1 (5 bases). The V gene lost 7 bases and the J gene lost 5 bases, with 17 bases spanning the gap. The CDR3 loop spans 14 amino acids. In germline, CDR1 is MGHDK, CDR2 SYGVNS. This CDR3 is CASTDGHRRETQYF. CDR3 nucleotide sequence: TGTGCCAGCACCGACGGACATCGCCGGGAGACCCAGTACTTC.

J is TRBJ1-4 and V is TRBV20-1, with TRBD1 matching 8 bases. The trim removed 1 base at V and 10 bases at J, leaving 17 bases unmatched. Germline V gives CDR1 DFQATT, CDR2 SNEGSKA (reference sequence). This CDR3 is built from 17 residues. As DNA, the CDR3 is TGCAGTGCTAGAGGACAGGGGCGCTACGCCACGTCAGGAAAACTGTTTTTT. Its protein is CSARGQGRYATSGKLFF.

The V call is TRBV6-5, the J call TRBJ1-1; TRBD1 agrees at 12 bases. Per the germline V gene, CDR1 is MNHEY and CDR2 is SVGAGI. The CDR3 extends over 16 amino acids. J lost 3 bases, V lost 6 bases, and 8 bases had no gene match. The CDR3 DNA follows: TGTGCCAGCAGCCTTCGGGGACAGGGGGCTCACACTGAAGCTTTCTTT. It translates to CASSLRGQGAHTEAFF.

This clonotype came up a few times. The chain links TRBV28 to TRBJ1-2; D might be TRBD1 (5 bases). Germline V gene data show CDR1 as MDHEN and CDR2 as SYDVKM. Trimming removed 4 bases at V and 2 bases at J, with 20 bases between. The CDR3 runs 17 residues. CDR3 in DNA: TGTGCCAGCAGTTCCCCCCGTTATTTTGGGGCCAACTATGGCTACACCTTC. Amino acid sequence: CASSSPRYFGANYGYTF.

V and J are TRBV2 and TRBJ2-7; TRBD1 matches at 11 bases. CDR1 is SNHLY, CDR2 FYNNEI, per germline. This CDR3 is 15 amino acids long. J gave up 3 bases and V 6 bases, and 7 bases lay outside the gene matches. CDR3 DNA sequence: TGTGCCAGCAGGGCCCGGGACAGGGGGGGCTACGAGCAGTACTTC. Translating it yields CASRARDRGGYEQYF.

This sequence joins TRBV12-3 or TRBV12-4 and TRBJ2-1, with 9 bases fitting TRBD2. The CDR3 totals 16 residues. Unmatched junction bases numbered 8, after V lost 4 bases and J lost 4 bases. The CDR3 is CASSWGGRAGYNEQFF. The DNA of the CDR3 is TGTGCCAGCAGTTGGGGCGGGAGGGCCGGGTACAATGAGCAGTTCTTC.